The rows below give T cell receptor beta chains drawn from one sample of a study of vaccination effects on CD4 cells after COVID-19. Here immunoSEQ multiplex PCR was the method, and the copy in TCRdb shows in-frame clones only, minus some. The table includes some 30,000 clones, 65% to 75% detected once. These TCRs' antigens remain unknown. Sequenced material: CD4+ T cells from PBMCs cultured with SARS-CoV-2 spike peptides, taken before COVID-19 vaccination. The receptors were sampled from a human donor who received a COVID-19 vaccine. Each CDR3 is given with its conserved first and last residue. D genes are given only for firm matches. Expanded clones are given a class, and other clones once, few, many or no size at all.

CASSLLLAGGGKNIQYF,TGTGCCAGCAGCTTGCTGCTAGCGGGGGGTGGCAAAAACATTCAGTACTTC,TRBD2,TRBJ2-4,.,TRBV5-6
CASSQDTSGRAYEQYF,TGCGCCAGCAGCCAAGATACTAGCGGGAGGGCCTACGAGCAGTACTTC,TRBD2,TRBJ2-7,.,TRBV4-1
CASSQGGGRASNYGYTF,TGTGCCAGCAGCCAAGGCGGAGGGAGGGCCTCTAACTATGGCTACACCTTC,.,TRBJ1-2,.,TRBV3-1/TRBV3-2
CASSLLGVYEQYF,TGTGCCAGCAGTCTACTCGGGGTCTACGAGCAGTACTTC,.,TRBJ2-7,.,TRBV6-5
CSASLNGGPVPTDTQYF,TGCAGTGCTAGTCTTAACGGGGGGCCAGTCCCCACAGATACGCAGTATTTT,.,TRBJ2-3,.,TRBV20-1
CASRGDRSYEQYF,TGTGCCAGCAGGGGGGACAGATCCTACGAGCAGTACTTC,TRBD1,TRBJ2-7,few,TRBV2
CASSLAGTSTDTQYF,TGTGCCAGCAGCTTAGCGGGGACTAGCACAGATACGCAGTATTTT,.,TRBJ2-3,.,TRBV7-8
CASSPRQGRHTEAFF,TGTGCCAGCAGCCCCCGACAGGGGAGGCACACTGAAGCTTTCTTT,TRBD1,TRBJ1-1,few,TRBV5-4
CASTFDRGLSKNIQYF,TGTGCCAGCACTTTTGACAGGGGGCTCTCCAAAAACATTCAGTACTTC,TRBD1,TRBJ2-4,.,TRBV2
CASMASGGSFYEQYF,TGTGCCAGCATGGCTAGCGGGGGGAGCTTTTACGAGCAGTACTTC,TRBD2,TRBJ2-7,.,TRBV6-1
CASSPWADRNTEAFF,TGTGCCAGCAGCCCCTGGGCGGACCGGAACACTGAAGCTTTCTTT,.,TRBJ1-1,.,TRBV7-2
CASSLPGLEGTGANVLTF,TGCGCCAGCAGCTTACCGGGACTAGAGGGTACTGGGGCCAACGTCCTGACTTTC,TRBD2,TRBJ2-6,.,TRBV5-1
CASSPGLANTGELFF,TGTGCCAGCAGCCCCGGACTAGCGAACACCGGGGAGCTGTTTTTT,TRBD2,TRBJ2-2,.,TRBV11-3
CASSLDSRVGTQYF,TGTGCCAGCAGCTTGGATAGCAGGGTCGGGACCCAGTACTTC,.,TRBJ2-5,.,TRBV5-6
CASSLAVGGTQYF,TGTGCCAGCAGTTTAGCGGTGGGGGGGACCCAGTACTTC,.,TRBJ2-5,.,TRBV12-3/TRBV12-4
CASTQPGGRDTQYF,TGTGCCAGCACCCAACCGGGGGGGCGGGATACGCAGTATTTT,TRBD2,TRBJ2-3,.,TRBV6-6
CASSATGTTSSYEQYF,TGCGCCAGCAGTGCCACCGGGACCACTAGCTCCTACGAGCAGTACTTC,.,TRBJ2-7,.,TRBV10-1
CASSLGPDNEQFF,TGCGCCAGCAGCCTGGGACCTGACAATGAGCAGTTCTTC,.,TRBJ2-1,.,TRBV5-1
CASSPGQGTGNTEAFF,TGCGCCAGCAGCCCCGGACAGGGGACCGGGAACACTGAAGCTTTCTTT,TRBD1,TRBJ1-1,.,TRBV5-1
CAWSHPGGWGNTIYF,TGTGCCTGGAGCCACCCTGGGGGATGGGGAAACACCATATATTTT,.,TRBJ1-3,few,TRBV30
CASRSQCPAGGGETQYF,TGTGCAAGTCGCTCTCAATGCCCAGCGGGAGGGGGGGAGACCCAGTACTTC,.,TRBJ2-5,.,TRBV12-2
CASSEALRVRANIQYF,TGTGCCAGCAGTGAAGCTCTGAGGGTACGGGCAAACATTCAGTACTTC,.,TRBJ2-4,.,TRBV6-1
CSAARGPKAFF,TGCAGTGCCGCCAGGGGGCCCAAAGCTTTCTTT,TRBD1,TRBJ1-1,.,TRBV20-1
CASSLGFQGATEKLFF,TGTGCCAGCAGCTTAGGGTTCCAGGGGGCCACTGAAAAACTGTTTTTT,TRBD1,TRBJ1-4,.,TRBV11-2
CASTESGGAETQYF,TGTGCCAGCACGGAGAGCGGGGGGGCGGAGACCCAGTACTTC,TRBD2,TRBJ2-5,.,TRBV7-9
CSVVPAGSSGYTF,TGCAGCGTTGTTCCCGCAGGTTCTTCTGGCTACACCTTC,.,TRBJ1-2,once,TRBV29-1
CASSGDRIFAEAFF,TGTGCCAGCTCAGGCGACAGGATATTCGCTGAAGCTTTCTTT,.,TRBJ1-1,few,TRBV18
CASSPRTSGTGGNEQFF,TGTGCCAGCAGCCCCCGGACTAGCGGGACGGGGGGGAATGAGCAGTTCTTC,TRBD2,TRBJ2-1,.,TRBV7-6
CASGPREADYNEQFF,TGTGCCAGCGGACCCCGGGAGGCCGACTACAATGAGCAGTTCTTC,TRBD2,TRBJ2-1,.,TRBV19
CASSSWKEGRGNTIYF,TGTGCCAGCAGCTCCTGGAAGGAAGGACGTGGAAACACCATATATTTT,.,TRBJ1-3,.,TRBV7-6
CASSDQLAGGIYNEQFF,TGCGCCAGCAGTGACCAGCTAGCGGGGGGTATATACAATGAGCAGTTCTTC,TRBD2,TRBJ2-1,once,TRBV10-2
CSVDTGEKLFF,TGCAGCGTAGACACAGGGGAAAAACTGTTTTTT,.,TRBJ1-4,.,TRBV29-1
CASSLAQGQFYGYTF,TGCGCCAGCAGCTTGGCCCAGGGGCAGTTCTATGGCTACACCTTC,.,TRBJ1-2,.,TRBV5-1
CASSSGGKNTEAFF,TGTGCCAGCAGCTCAGGGGGGAAGAACACTGAAGCTTTCTTT,TRBD1,TRBJ1-1,.,TRBV11-3
CAIATSTGVEETQYF,TGTGCCATAGCAACCTCGACAGGGGTAGAAGAGACCCAGTACTTC,TRBD1,TRBJ2-5,few,TRBV10-3
CASSLDPRGRSYEQYF,TGTGCCAGCAGCTTAGATCCTCGGGGCAGGTCCTACGAGCAGTACTTC,.,TRBJ2-7,.,TRBV11-2
CASSQSGAKSTEAFF,TGTGCCAGCAGCCAATCCGGGGCCAAGAGCACTGAAGCTTTCTTT,.,TRBJ1-1,medium-sized,TRBV3-1/TRBV3-2
CASSMATSGAYEQYF,TGTGCCAGCAGCATGGCCACTAGCGGGGCCTACGAGCAGTACTTC,TRBD2,TRBJ2-7,.,TRBV5-4
CASSLAASGSSYEQYF,TGTGCCAGCAGTTTAGCGGCTAGCGGGAGTTCCTACGAGCAGTACTTC,TRBD2,TRBJ2-7,once,TRBV28
CASSPRGLGVGLSYNEQFF,TGTGCCAGCAGTCCCCGGGGTCTCGGGGTGGGGCTCTCCTACAATGAGCAGTTCTTC,.,TRBJ2-1,.,TRBV27
CASSLNREQETQYF,TGTGCCAGCAGCTTGAACAGGGAGCAAGAGACCCAGTACTTC,.,TRBJ2-5,.,TRBV5-4
CASSQEAQADTQYF,TGTGCCAGCAGCCAAGAGGCCCAGGCAGATACGCAGTATTTT,.,TRBJ2-3,few,TRBV4-2
CASSFQGLAEQFF,TGTGCCAGCAGTTTCCAGGGACTAGCGGAGCAGTTCTTC,TRBD2,TRBJ2-1,.,TRBV27
CASSHRTTEAFF,TGTGCCAGCAGCCACCGGACAACTGAAGCTTTCTTT,.,TRBJ1-1,.,TRBV3-1/TRBV3-2
CASSSSTDTQYF,TGCGCCAGCAGCTCAAGCACAGATACGCAGTATTTT,.,TRBJ2-3,.,TRBV5-1
CASSQRITGTGGSEQFF,TGTGCCAGCAGCCAAAGAATAACCGGGACAGGGGGCAGTGAGCAGTTCTTC,TRBD1,TRBJ2-1,.,TRBV3-1/TRBV3-2